This T cell receptor (beta chain) was sequenced for a study of blood T cell repertoires in COVID-19. Study-wide background: The United States, Italy and Spain supplied acute and convalescent COVID-19 samples. T cells, B-cell-depleted T cells, or PBMCs supplied cDNA or gDNA.

V trimming: 6 bases; J trimming: 5 bases; junction bases outside the gene matches: 7. Germline CDR1 and CDR2: PRHDT and FYEKMQ (reference sequence). The CDR3 is 14 residues long. As originally analysed: Using reference gene primer amplification, nucleated cell counts were estimated. TCRdb keeps only in-frame clones here, not all; method: immunoSEQ multiplex PCR. V and J calls and clone size follow that table, whereas D and trimming were derived from the DNA. The sample shows under 85,000 clones, 60% to 80% of them seen only once. The receptor comes from a human donor in a cohort sampled during active COVID-19. The sequenced sample was peripheral blood. The chain recombines TRBV13 with TRBJ2-3; 8 nucleotides align to TRBD2. Written as DNA, the CDR3 is TGTGCCAGCAGATCGCGGGGGGCCAAAGATACGCAGTATTTT. Its protein is CASRSRGAKDTQYF.